The present T cell receptor (beta chain) was sequenced within a study of blood T cell repertoires in COVID-19. In the study overall: The cDNA or gDNA used as material had been derived from T cells, B-cell-depleted T cells, or PBMCs.

The table came from immunoSEQ multiplex PCR; TCRdb's copy has only in-frame clones and leaves some out. The sample records a few hundred thousand clones, 70% to 90% being singletons. This TCR came from a woman aged 25-40 years with acute or convalescent COVID-19. Sequences were obtained from peripheral blood.

CDR3 sequence: CARSKGLAGNTDTQYF. CDR3 coding DNA: TGTGCCAGAAGCAAGGGACTAGCGGGGAACACAGATACGCAGTATTTT. The rearrangement uses TRBV5-3 and TRBJ2-3, with TRBD2 identical over 13 bases. TRBV5-3 is known as an ORF, though its function is uncertain. The trim removed 4 bases at V and 2 bases at J, leaving 4 bases unmatched. The CDR3 covers 16 residues.